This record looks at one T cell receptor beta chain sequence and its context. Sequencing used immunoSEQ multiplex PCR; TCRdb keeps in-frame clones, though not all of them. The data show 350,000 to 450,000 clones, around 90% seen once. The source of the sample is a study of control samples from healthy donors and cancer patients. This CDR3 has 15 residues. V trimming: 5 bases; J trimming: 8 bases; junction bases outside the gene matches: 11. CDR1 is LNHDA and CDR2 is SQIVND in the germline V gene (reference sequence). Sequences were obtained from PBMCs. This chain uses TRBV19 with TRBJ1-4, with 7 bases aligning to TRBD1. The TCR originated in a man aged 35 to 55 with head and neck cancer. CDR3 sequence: CASSRYDRAGEKLFF. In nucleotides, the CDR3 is TGTGCCAGTAGTCGTTACGACAGGGCGGGGGAAAAACTGTTTTTT. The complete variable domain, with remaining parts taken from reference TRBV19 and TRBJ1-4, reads DGGITQSPKYLFRKEGQNVTLSCEQNLNHDAMYWYRQDPGQGLRLIYYSQIVNDFQKGDIAEGYSVSREKKESFPLTVTSAQKNPTAFYLCASSRYDRAGEKLFFGSGTQLSVL.